This T cell receptor (beta chain) was retrieved from a study of T cell responses to AZD1222 COVID-19 vaccine. Study results and caveats: When two AZD1222 doses had been given, Spike-specific TCR breadth and depth rose. The span of vaccine-associated CD4 TCRs extended across spike, with dominance at 160-218 and 743-854. The donors showed a predominance of white British ancestry and of females, with possible underestimation of clonal diversity.

Pooled together were second doses at about 4 or about 12 weeks. This clone was detected only once. The antigen is unknown. The CDR3 is made up of 15 amino acids. V was pared by 6 bases and J by 4 bases, with 19 bases between. CDR1 and CDR2 (germline): LGHNT, FRNRAP. Method: immunoSEQ multiplex PCR; TCRdb's copy keeps in-frame clones and lacks some. Here the sample spans 80,000 to 100,000 clones, about nine tenths being singletons. This specimen consisted of peripheral blood, obtained 28 days after the second AZD1222 dose. This TCR derives from an adult who received the AZD1222 COVID-19 vaccine. This rearrangement joins TRBV12-5 to TRBJ2-7; D perhaps matches TRBD1 (6 bases). The CDR3 spells CASGSHKQGDYEQYF. The CDR3 bases are TGTGCTAGTGGCTCCCACAAACAGGGCGATTACGAGCAGTACTTC. The full variable domain, in which reference TRBV12-5 and TRBJ2-7 provide the parts outside the CDR3, is DARVTQTPRHKVTEMGQEVTMRCQPILGHNTVFWYRQTMMQGLELLAYFRNRAPLDDSGMPKDRFSAEMPDATLATLKIQPSEPRDSAVYFCASGSHKQGDYEQYFGPGTRLTVT.